This T cell receptor beta chain was obtained from a study of post-analysis software for immune sequencing data. About the research overall: Clinical courses comprised relapsing-remitting, secondary progressive and progressive-relapsing multiple sclerosis. The study, taken as a whole, reports: Relative to controls, patients with multiple sclerosis showed significantly lower normalized Chao1 diversity. F-measure co-clustering was strong for batch-matched samples.

Each TCR beta cDNA library carried unique molecular identifiers. Some 500,000 cDNA molecules came from about 1 to 10 million T cells. From the PCR reads, TCRdb called clonotypes with MiXCR, one entry per CDR3 protein. The sample has around 180,000 distinct CDR3 sequences, approximately 28% seen once; the top ten hold more than 1.3%. This clonotype appeared many times. The target antigen is unknown. Source material: blood. The TCR sequence derives from a girl aged 5 to 17 with multiple sclerosis.

The CDR3 protein is CASGISASGANVLTF. The CDR3 DNA sequence: TGTGCCAGCGGGATAAGCGCCTCTGGGGCCAACGTCCTGACTTTC. J is TRBJ2-6 and V is TRBV7-3; D is undetermined. Germline loops: CDR1 SGHTA, CDR2 FQGTGA. The CDR3 sequence is 15 residues long. Trimming shortened V by 8 bases and J by 0 bases, and 11 bases separated the two germline ends.